Listed below are T cell receptor beta chains from one sample, sequenced in a study of T cell repertoires in cytomegalovirus infection. TCRdb re-called the reads with MiXCR, one entry per CDR3 protein. The table has about 230,000 distinct CDR3 sequences, roughly 22% seen once. The sample comprised CD8+ T cells from PBMCs. Source of these receptors: a human donor in good health (CMV status not recorded). Some clones in this sample may be carry-over from other donors' samples. The CDR3 runs from the conserved cysteine through the conserved F or W. A D gene is named only where the DNA matches it firmly. Size values are once, few and many counts, or a class for expanded clones, and some rows have none.

D gene	V gene	clone size	J gene	CDR3 DNA	CDR3 protein
NA	TRBV6-6	once	TRBJ1-2	TGTGCCAGCAGCTCAGACAGCCTTTATGGCTACACCTTC	CASSSDSLYGYTF
TRBD1	TRBV2	NA	TRBJ1-6	TGTGCCAGCTTCGGGACAGGGGTGTCACCCCTCCACTTT	CASFGTGVSPLHF
TRBD2	TRBV28	NA	TRBJ2-1	TGTGCCAGCAGTATGACTAGCGGGTGGGTCAATGAGCAGTTCTTC	CASSMTSGWVNEQFF
NA	TRBV19	few	TRBJ1-1	TGTGCCAGTAGTATAGCCGCCCCTATGGTCGCTGAAGCTTTCTTT	CASSIAAPMVAEAFF
NA	TRBV29-1	few	TRBJ1-3	TGCAGCGTTGAAGCTCTGGTACGCTCTGGAAACACCATATATTTT	CSVEALVRSGNTIYF
NA	TRBV7-2	many	TRBJ2-3	TGTGCCAGCAGCTCTATCAGTGTGGATACGCAGTATTTT	CASSSISVDTQYF
TRBD2	TRBV7-8	NA	TRBJ2-5	TGTGCCAGCAGCAAAGGGACTAGTCAAGAGACCCAGTACTTC	CASSKGTSQETQYF
TRBD1	TRBV2	NA	TRBJ1-1	TGTGCCAGCAGTGACTTGACAGGGTCAGGCACTGAAGCTTTCTTT	CASSDLTGSGTEAFF
TRBD2	TRBV13	NA	TRBJ2-7	TGTGCCAGCAGCTTATATCTAGCGGCCTACGAGCAGTACTTC	CASSLYLAAYEQYF
TRBD1	TRBV28	many	TRBJ2-1	TGTGCCAGCAGTTTACCGACAGGGGGCGGGAATGAGCAGTTCTTC	CASSLPTGGGNEQFF
TRBD2	TRBV4-1	many	TRBJ2-3	TGCGCCAGCAGCCAAGGGGGGACTAGCGGGGGAATCACAGATACGCAGTATTTT	CASSQGGTSGGITDTQYF
TRBD1	TRBV2	many	TRBJ1-1	TGTGCCAGCAGTGAGTCTCGGACAGGGAGGAACACTGAAGCTTTCTTT	CASSESRTGRNTEAFF
TRBD1	TRBV28	NA	TRBJ1-5	TGTGCCAGCAGTTTTACAGGGGTCCAGCCCCAGCATTTT	CASSFTGVQPQHF
NA	TRBV15	once	TRBJ2-7	TGTGCCACCAGCAGCGCCAGAGGAGGGGAGCAGTACTTC	CATSSARGGEQYF
TRBD1	TRBV4-2	few	TRBJ1-3	TGTGCCAGCAGCCAAGGACAGGGGGCGAACACCATATATTTT	CASSQGQGANTIYF
TRBD2	TRBV2	NA	TRBJ2-1	TGTGCCAGCAGTGGTAGCGGGGCGCCCTTGTCCTACAATGAGCAGTTCTTC	CASSGSGAPLSYNEQFF
TRBD2	TRBV7-2	NA	TRBJ2-1	TGTGCCAGCAGCTCCCGGGTAGCGGGGTACCATGAGCAGTTCTTC	CASSSRVAGYHEQFF
TRBD1	TRBV28	NA	TRBJ1-2	TGTGCCAGCAGCACGGGACAGCTAAACTATGGCTACACCTTC	CASSTGQLNYGYTF
NA	TRBV6-6	NA	TRBJ1-5	TGTGCCAGCTGTGTTAGGGGCGGCAATCAGCCCCAGCATTTT	CASCVRGGNQPQHF
NA	TRBV2	NA	TRBJ1-1	TGTGCCAGCAGTGTAGAGACAGGAGATGAAGCTTTCTTT	CASSVETGDEAFF
NA	TRBV12-3/TRBV12-4	NA	TRBJ1-5	TGTGCCAGCAGTCCCCCGGGCAGCAGCAATCAGCCCCAGCATTTT	CASSPPGSSNQPQHF
NA	TRBV7-9	many	TRBJ2-7	TGTGCCAGCAGCTCGGACCAGCGGAACTACGAGCAGTACTTC	CASSSDQRNYEQYF
NA	TRBV20-1	NA	TRBJ2-7	TGCAGTGCTAGAGAAGGGGGAGGAACCTACGAGCAGTACTTC	CSAREGGGTYEQYF
NA	TRBV28	many	TRBJ2-3	TGTGCCAGCAGTAAATACGGGGGGCTCACAGATACGCAGTATTTT	CASSKYGGLTDTQYF
NA	TRBV14	few	TRBJ1-2	TGTGCCAGCAGCCCTCAGCCGGGAGGACATGGCTACACCTTC	CASSPQPGGHGYTF
TRBD2	TRBV7-6	many	TRBJ2-5	TGTGCCAGCAGCTTAGCGGCTTTAGCGGGGGGGCAAGAGACCCAGTACTTC	CASSLAALAGGQETQYF
NA	TRBV28	few	TRBJ1-6	TGTGCCAGCGCACCGACGGGAGTAGGATCACCCCTCCACTTT	CASAPTGVGSPLHF
NA	TRBV12-3/TRBV12-4	NA	TRBJ2-1	TGTGCCAGCAGCCCCTCAAGCTCCTACAATGAGCAGTTCTTC	CASSPSSSYNEQFF
NA	TRBV7-2	few	TRBJ2-2	TGTGCCAGCAGCTCCACACCGGACAACACCGGGGAGCTGTTTTTT	CASSSTPDNTGELFF
TRBD1	TRBV19	NA	TRBJ2-5	TGTGCCAGTAGGCCGGGACAGGGAGAGACCCAGTACTTC	CASRPGQGETQYF
TRBD2	TRBV7-8	few	TRBJ2-1	TGTGCCAGCAGCTTCTTAGCGGGGACCACCGGGGATGAGCAGTTCTTC	CASSFLAGTTGDEQFF
TRBD2	TRBV7-8	many	TRBJ2-5	TGTGCCAGCAGTTGGACTAGCGGGGCTCCTGACAAAGAGACCCAGTACTTC	CASSWTSGAPDKETQYF
NA	TRBV7-7	few	TRBJ2-5	TGTGCCAGCAGCTTGCGTCCCCAAGAGACCCAGTACTTC	CASSLRPQETQYF
TRBD2	TRBV18	many	TRBJ2-1	TGTGCCAGCTCAGGGACTAGCTCCTACAATGAGCAGTTCTTC	CASSGTSSYNEQFF
NA	TRBV27	few	TRBJ1-6	TGTGCCAGCAGTCCAACCCAAGTTACTACCAATTCACCCCTCCACTTT	CASSPTQVTTNSPLHF
NA	TRBV20-1	many	TRBJ1-5	TGCAGTGCTAGAGATGTTTTGGGGGACGGACAGCCCCAGCATTTT	CSARDVLGDGQPQHF
TRBD2	TRBV20-1	few	TRBJ2-4	TGCAGTGCCGCTAGCGGGGGGTCGGCCAAAAACATTCAGTACTTC	CSAASGGSAKNIQYF
NA	TRBV28	NA	TRBJ2-6	TGTGCCAGCAGCTACTCCAGTGCTGGGGCCAACGTCCTGACTTTC	CASSYSSAGANVLTF
NA	TRBV7-9	NA	TRBJ1-2	TGTGCCAGCAGCTTTGACGGGGCCTATGGCTACACCTTC	CASSFDGAYGYTF
NA	TRBV7-9	many	TRBJ2-1	TGTGCCAGCAGCTTAGCCCTAGGTGCGAATGAGCAGTTCTTC	CASSLALGANEQFF
NA	TRBV15	NA	TRBJ2-7	TGTGCCACCAGCAAGGACGGGAACCAGGGGGAGCAGTACTTC	CATSKDGNQGEQYF
NA	TRBV5-4	once	TRBJ2-2	TGTGCCAGCAGCCTCTACGCGACCGGGGAGCTGTTTTTT	CASSLYATGELFF
TRBD2	TRBV6-1	NA	TRBJ2-5	TGTGCCACCAGTGAAGCGGGTCCCCTAAGCGGGGGCCGAGGAGAGACCCAGTACTTC	CATSEAGPLSGGRGETQYF
TRBD1	TRBV20-1	few	TRBJ1-6	TGCAGTGCTCGCGGGACAGGGGGCGATTCCTATAATTCACCCCTCCACTTT	CSARGTGGDSYNSPLHF
NA	TRBV9	few	TRBJ2-1	TGTGCCAGCAGCGCCTTGTCCAATGAGCAGTTCTTC	CASSALSNEQFF
TRBD1	TRBV7-6	NA	TRBJ2-1	TGTGCCAGCAGCTTAGATAATGGACAGGGGCCGGGTGGTGCCTACAATGAGCAGTTCTTC	CASSLDNGQGPGGAYNEQFF
NA	TRBV4-1	NA	TRBJ1-5	TGCGCCAGCACCCCAGAGGAGGGATCCCATCAGCCCCAGCATTTT	CASTPEEGSHQPQHF
TRBD1	TRBV6-2/TRBV6-3	few	TRBJ2-1	TGTGCCAGCAGTTACCTCTTGACAGGGGAGGTCTACAATGAGCAGTTCTTC	CASSYLLTGEVYNEQFF
NA	TRBV12-5	NA	TRBJ1-2	TGTGCTAGTGGTTTGAGTGGCGGCGGGCACTATGGCTACACCTTC	CASGLSGGGHYGYTF
NA	TRBV7-6	NA	TRBJ2-6	TGTGCCAGCAGCTGGGACAACTCTGGGGCCAACGTCCTGACTTTC	CASSWDNSGANVLTF
TRBD1	TRBV28	many	TRBJ2-5	TGTGCCAGCAGTTTTGACAGGGTAGAAGAGACCCAGTACTTC	CASSFDRVEETQYF
NA	TRBV7-6	NA	TRBJ2-4	TGTGCCAGCAGCTTAGGGCCGGGAAAAAACATTCAGTACTTC	CASSLGPGKNIQYF
TRBD2	TRBV7-2	many	TRBJ2-1	TGTGCCAGCAGCCGACTAGCGGGGGGGGGGGATGAGCAGTTCTTC	CASSRLAGGGDEQFF